This T cell receptor (beta chain) was retrieved from a study of blood T cell repertoires in COVID-19. Turning to the study itself: T cells, B-cell-depleted T cells, or PBMCs supplied cDNA or gDNA.

The J segment lost 6 bases and the V segment lost 0 bases, leaving 2 bases of the junction unmatched. The CDR3 has 16 residues. Germline V lookup: CDR1 SGHDT, CDR2 YYEEEE. Per the authors' pipeline: Cell counts per sample came from amplifying reference gene primers. Only in-frame clones appear in the TCRdb table, and some are missing; sequencing was by immunoSEQ multiplex PCR. V and J calls and clone size come straight from that table; D and trimming were deduced from the DNA. Among 98,000 or so clones listed, 88% were seen once. The TCR sequence derives from a human donor in a cohort sampled during active COVID-19. The chain links TRBV5-6 to TRBJ1-6; 11 nucleotides align to TRBD1. Sequencing used peripheral blood. The CDR3 coding sequence is TGTGCCAGCAGCTTGGTGGGACAGGGGGTTAATTCACCCCTCCACTTT. This gives the protein CASSLVGQGVNSPLHF. The full variable domain, its missing parts supplied by reference TRBV5-6 and TRBJ1-6, is DAGVTQSPTHLIKTRGQQVTLRCSPKSGHDTVSWYQQALGQGPQFIFQYYEEEERQRGNFPDRFSGHQFPNYSSELNVNALLLGDSALYLCASSLVGQGVNSPLHFGNGTRLTVT.